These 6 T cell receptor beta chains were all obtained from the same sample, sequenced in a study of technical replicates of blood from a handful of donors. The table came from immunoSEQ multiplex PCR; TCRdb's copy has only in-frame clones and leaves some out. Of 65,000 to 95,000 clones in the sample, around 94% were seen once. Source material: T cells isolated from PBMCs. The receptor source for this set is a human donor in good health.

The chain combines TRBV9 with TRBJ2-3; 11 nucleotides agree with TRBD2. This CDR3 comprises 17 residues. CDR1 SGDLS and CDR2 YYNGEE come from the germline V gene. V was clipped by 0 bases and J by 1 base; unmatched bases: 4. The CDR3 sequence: CASSVGRGLAGTDTQYF. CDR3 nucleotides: TGTGCCAGCAGCGTAGGTCGGGGACTAGCGGGCACAGATACGCAGTATTTT.

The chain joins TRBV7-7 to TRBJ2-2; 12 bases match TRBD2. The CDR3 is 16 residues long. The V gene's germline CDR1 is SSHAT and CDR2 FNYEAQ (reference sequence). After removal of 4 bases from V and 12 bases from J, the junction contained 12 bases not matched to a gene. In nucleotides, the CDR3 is TGTGCCAGCAGCTCAAGAGATCTAGCGGGAGGGCCCCAGCTGTTTTTT. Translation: CASSSRDLAGGPQLFF.

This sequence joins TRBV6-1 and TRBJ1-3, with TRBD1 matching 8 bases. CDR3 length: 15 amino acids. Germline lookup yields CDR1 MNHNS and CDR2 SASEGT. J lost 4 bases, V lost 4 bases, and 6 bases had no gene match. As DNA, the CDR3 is TGTGCCAGCAGTGCCCAGACAGGGGCCGGAAACACCATATATTTT. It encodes CASSAQTGAGNTIYF.

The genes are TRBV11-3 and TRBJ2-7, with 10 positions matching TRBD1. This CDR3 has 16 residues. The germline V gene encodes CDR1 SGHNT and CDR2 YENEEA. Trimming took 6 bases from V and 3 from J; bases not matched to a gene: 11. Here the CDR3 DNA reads TGTGCCAGCAGTTATCGCGCCGGGACAGGGGTCTACGAGCAGTACTTC. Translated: CASSYRAGTGVYEQYF. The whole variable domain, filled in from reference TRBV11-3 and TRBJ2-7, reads EAGVVQSPRYKIIEKKQPVAFWCNPISGHNTLYWYLQNLGQGPELLIRYENEEAVDDSQLPKDRFSAERLKGVDSTLKIQPAELGDSAVYLCASSYRAGTGVYEQYFGPGTRLTVT.

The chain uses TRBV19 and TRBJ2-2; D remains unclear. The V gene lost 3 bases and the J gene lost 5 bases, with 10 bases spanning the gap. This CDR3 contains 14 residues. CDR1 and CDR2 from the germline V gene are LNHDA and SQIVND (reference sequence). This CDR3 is CASSIYKETGELFF. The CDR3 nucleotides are TGTGCCAGTAGTATTTACAAAGAAACCGGGGAGCTGTTTTTT.

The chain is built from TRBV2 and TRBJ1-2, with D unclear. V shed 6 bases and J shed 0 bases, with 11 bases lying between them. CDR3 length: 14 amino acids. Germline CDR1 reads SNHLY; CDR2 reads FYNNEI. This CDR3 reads CASSNAESNYGYTF. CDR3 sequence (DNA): TGTGCCAGCAGCAACGCAGAATCTAACTATGGCTACACCTTC.